This note documents a single TCR beta chain sequence. Its antigen is still unknown. Only in-frame clones appear in the TCRdb table, and some are missing; sequencing was by immunoSEQ multiplex PCR. Of about 20,000 clones in the sample, roughly 80% are singletons; the top ten hold approximately 51%. The length of the CDR3 is 15 residues. Trimming took off 4 bases at V and 0 bases at J, with 11 bases between the two ends. Germline CDR1 and CDR2: SGHRS and YFSETQ. The data derive from a study of OX40 agonist ivuxolimab in advanced cancers. Study conclusions and caveats: The authors also found low normalized T-cell clonal expansion in some nonresponders.

V usage is TRBV5-1 and J usage is TRBJ1-3, with D possibly matching TRBD1 (6 bases). This sequence originates from an adult with an advanced solid tumor such as melanoma, head and neck, liver or kidney cancer. This material consisted of CD4+ or CD8+ T cells sorted from blood, taken in a trial of the OX40 agonist ivuxolimab. CDR3 bases: TGCGCCAGCAGCGCCTCAGGGGCCTCTGGAAACACCATATATTTT. It codes for CASSASGASGNTIYF.